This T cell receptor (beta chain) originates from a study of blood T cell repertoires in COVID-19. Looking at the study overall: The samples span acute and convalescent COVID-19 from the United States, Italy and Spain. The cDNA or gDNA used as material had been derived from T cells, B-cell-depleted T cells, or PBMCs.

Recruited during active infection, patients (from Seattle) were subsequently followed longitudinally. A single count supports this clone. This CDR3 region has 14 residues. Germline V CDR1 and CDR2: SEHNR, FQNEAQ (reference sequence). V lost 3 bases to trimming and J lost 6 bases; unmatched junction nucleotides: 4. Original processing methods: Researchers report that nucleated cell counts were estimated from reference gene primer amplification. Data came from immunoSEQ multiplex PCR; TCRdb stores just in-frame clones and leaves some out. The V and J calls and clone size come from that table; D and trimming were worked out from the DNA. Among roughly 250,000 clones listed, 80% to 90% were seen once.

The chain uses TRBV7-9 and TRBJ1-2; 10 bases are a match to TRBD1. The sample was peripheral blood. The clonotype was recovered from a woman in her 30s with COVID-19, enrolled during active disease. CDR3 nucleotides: TGTGCCAGCAGCTTTGGGGGGACAGGGGATGGCTACACCTTC. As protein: CASSFGGTGDGYTF. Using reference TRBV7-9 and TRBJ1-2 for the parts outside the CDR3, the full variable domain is DTGVSQNPRHKITKRGQNVTFRCDPISEHNRLYWYRQTLGQGPEFLTYFQNEAQLEKSRLLSDRFSAERPKGSFSTLEIQRTEQGDSAMYLCASSFGGTGDGYTFGSGTRLTVV.